The 3 T cell receptor beta chains below all came from one sample that was sequenced in a study of cytomegalovirus exposure and HLA in healthy donors. Primers for the PCR totalled 60 Vbeta and 13 Jbeta. Only in-frame clones appear in the TCRdb table, and some are missing; sequencing was by immunoSEQ multiplex PCR. The top ten hold less than 1.5% of the sample, which has 150,000 to 200,000 clones, 77% seen once. Sequenced: PBMCs. The receptors were gathered from a woman aged 30 to 39 in good health and CMV-seropositive.

The J gene is TRBJ2-1, the V gene TRBV6-4, with TRBD2 matching 11 bases. After removal of 5 bases from V and 8 bases from J, the junction contained 5 bases not matched to a gene. Germline-derived CDR1 and CDR2 are MRHNA and SNTAGT. The length of the CDR3 is 14 residues. CDR3 nucleotides: TGTGCCAGCAGTCCGACTAGCGGGAACTATGAGCAGTTCTTC. Translated: CASSPTSGNYEQFF.

The chain links TRBV9 to TRBJ2-1, with 8 bases aligning to TRBD2. V dropped 4 bases and J dropped 0; count of bases not matched to a gene: 3. Germline-derived CDR1 and CDR2 are SGDLS and YYNGEE. The CDR3 extends over 15 amino acids. CDR3 sequence reads: CASSFGTSSYNEQFF. CDR3 nucleotide sequence: TGTGCCAGCAGCTTTGGGACTAGCTCCTACAATGAGCAGTTCTTC.

This chain links TRBV10-1 with TRBJ2-5, with D unresolved. V lost 2 bases to trimming and J lost 1 base, with 11 bases between them. Germline V CDR1 and CDR2: WNHNN, SYGVQD (reference sequence). The CDR3 contains 15 residues. CDR3 nucleotide sequence: TGCGCCAGCAGTGAGGTCGGGTCCTCCCAAGAGACCCAGTACTTC. Protein sequence: CASSEVGSSQETQYF.